Sequencing of this T cell receptor beta chain was carried out in a study of blood T cell repertoires in COVID-19. Study details: Both acute and convalescent COVID-19 samples were obtained from the United States, Italy and Spain. PBMCs, B-cell-depleted T cells, or T cells provided the cDNA or gDNA that made up the material.

Per the original data handling: Amplifying reference gene primers gave estimates of nucleated cell counts. Clones were read by immunoSEQ multiplex PCR, and TCRdb kept only the in-frame ones, dropping some. Clone size and V and J calls were adopted from that table, with D and trimming inferred from the DNA. The sample carries around 320,000 clones, nearly 90% recorded once. The CDR3 runs to 13 residues. Germline loops: CDR1 SGHDT, CDR2 YYEEEE. V gave up 7 bases and J gave up 5 bases; unmatched junction bases: 8. The origin of this receptor is a woman younger than 45 with COVID-19, enrolled during active disease. This chain links TRBV5-6 with TRBJ1-2; 7 bases map to TRBD1. The specimen was peripheral blood. CDR3 sequence: CASFPTGAYGYTF. The CDR3 nucleotides read TGTGCCAGCTTCCCAACAGGGGCGTATGGCTACACCTTC.